This is a list of T cell receptor beta chains from one sample in a study of patients and donors after allogeneic stem cell transplantation. From the RT-PCR reads, TCRdb called clonotypes with MiXCR, one entry per CDR3 protein. Altogether about 230,000 distinct CDR3 sequences are present, 13% to 15% being singletons, with the ten largest covering approximately 10%. Source material: blood, either unsorted or a sorted T cell fraction (not recorded which). The receptor set was obtained from a human donor who was either an allogeneic HSCT recipient or a stem cell or donor lymphocyte infusion donor (not recorded which). It is not recorded whose cells these are; they may come from a transplant donor. The CDR3 runs from the conserved cysteine through the conserved F or W. A D gene is named only where the DNA matches it firmly.

TRBV7-3	TRBJ2-3	TRBD1	CASSSGTGGTTDTQYF
TRBV5-1	TRBJ1-3	TRBD1	CASSLGYWPGGNTIYF
TRBV19	TRBJ1-5	.	CASSIGGNGQPQHF
TRBV3-1	TRBJ2-2	TRBD2	CASSDQLAGADTGELFF
TRBV5-6	TRBJ2-7	.	CASSFNPRGSYEQYF
TRBV7-2	TRBJ2-7	TRBD2	CASSWTSGSSYEQYF
TRBV5-1	TRBJ2-1	TRBD2	CASSLVVAGGYNEQFF
TRBV29-1	TRBJ2-1	TRBD2	CSVEIPGLAKTLLNEQFF
TRBV5-1	TRBJ2-3	.	CASSLELVTDTQYF
TRBV7-2	TRBJ1-2	.	CASSGEGGPLGGYTF
TRBV20-1	TRBJ2-7	.	CSGRGGADYEQYF
TRBV5-4	TRBJ2-3	TRBD2	CASSLNRVGRTSGTGTQYF
TRBV20-1	TRBJ1-5	.	CSARVGKGANQPQHF
TRBV6-5	TRBJ2-3	.	CASSLLRTYQTRGTQYF
TRBV20-1	TRBJ2-3	.	CSGGLGGTDTQYF
TRBV6-2/TRBV6-3	TRBJ2-1	TRBD2	CASSYSPSGGIYNEQFF
TRBV29-1	TRBJ1-4	.	CSVVKGGGREKLFF
TRBV18	TRBJ1-1	.	CASSPSFGQQMNTEAFF
TRBV5-4	TRBJ2-1	TRBD2	CASSFGLAGSNEQFF
TRBV16	TRBJ1-1	.	CASSQSFGTTEAFF
TRBV20-1	TRBJ2-7	.	CSARGLTLEQYF
TRBV20-1	TRBJ2-1	.	CSASGSEQFF